This T cell receptor (beta chain) comes out of a study of T cells in localized non-small cell lung cancer. Broader study findings: Higher T cell density in the blood was associated with longer overall survival, whereas higher adjacent-lung clonality associated with shorter survival. Uninvolved adjacent lung showed higher T cell clonality than tumor. The study detected a median around 50 of the top 100 tumor clones in adjacent lung. Multi-region tumor sequencing was not done, so intratumor heterogeneity could not be excluded.

As regards this clone: Its antigen is unknown.

CDR1 is SEHNR, CDR2 FQNEAQ, per germline (reference sequence). The CDR3 length is 16 residues. Trimming cost V 5 bases and J 4 bases; bases outside gene matches: 10. Data came from immunoSEQ multiplex PCR; TCRdb stores just in-frame clones and leaves some out. The sample records about 40,000 clones, around 88% being singletons. The V call is TRBV7-9, the J call TRBJ2-1; 8 bases align to TRBD2. This clonotype was sampled from a man aged 40 to 75 with stage I lung adenocarcinoma. Here the sequenced sample was peripheral blood, taken before any cancer treatment. In DNA form, the CDR3 reads TGTGCCAGCAGCGGCGGGAGAGCTAGCGGGTACAATGAGCAGTTCTTC. Encoded protein: CASSGGRASGYNEQFF.